These T cell receptor beta chains were read from a single sample in a study of T cell responses to AZD1222 COVID-19 vaccine. Libraries were prepared by immunoSEQ multiplex PCR; TCRdb keeps only in-frame clonotypes and omits some of them. The sample has approximately 150,000 clones; 85% to 95% are singletons. The sequences come from peripheral blood, collected on day 0 of AZD1222 vaccination. The receptors here all came from an adult in good health. Each CDR3 is given without its conserved first and last residue.

ASSPTRADTQY	TRBV6-6	TRBJ2-3
ASSLTMSSSYNEQF	TRBV11-2	TRBJ2-1
ASSELGRNYGYT	TRBV6-1	TRBJ1-2
AISQAGTSGAETQY	TRBV10-3	TRBJ2-5
ASSVSGITENSPLH	TRBV25-1	TRBJ1-6
ASSHPGQYNEQF	TRBV3-1/TRBV3-2	TRBJ2-1
ASSPRPSSYNEQF	TRBV7-6	TRBJ2-1
ASMPELNTEAF	TRBV19	TRBJ1-1
ASSQAPSGGSFQY	TRBV3-1/TRBV3-2	TRBJ2-7
ASSLLYVSGLNTEAF	TRBV5-6	TRBJ1-1
ASSPTPGRGVRTQY	TRBV3-1/TRBV3-2	TRBJ2-3
ASSQGYSSYEQY	TRBV3-1/TRBV3-2	TRBJ2-7
ASTSMGGYGYT	TRBV28	TRBJ1-2
ASSPNPGQGVTEAF	TRBV28	TRBJ1-1
AWRMGGEPQH	TRBV30	TRBJ1-5
ASSLAGGLSYEQY	TRBV5-1	TRBJ2-7
ASRQTGTEQY	TRBV28	TRBJ2-7
ASIITLGTEAF	TRBV6-6	TRBJ1-1
AWGDRSLVGNTIY	TRBV30	TRBJ1-3
SVSIAGGPNEQF	TRBV29-1	TRBJ2-1
ASSPGVGLAGVRNEQF	TRBV4-2	TRBJ2-1
ASLLAGLNEQY	TRBV10-2	TRBJ2-7
ASSRDPGSYT	TRBV3-1/TRBV3-2	TRBJ1-2
ATSRDKNNQPQH	TRBV15	TRBJ1-5
ASSPIRGGSYEQY	TRBV11-2	TRBJ2-7
ASSPLRGTIGELF	TRBV11-2	TRBJ2-2
ASSLNETAGSHPNYNSPLH	TRBV7-3	TRBJ1-6
ASSLGAGTGVNEKLF	TRBV5-4	TRBJ1-4
ASILGGSNQPQH	TRBV6-1	TRBJ1-5
ASSLAGVEPDTQY	TRBV7-6	TRBJ2-3
ASSYYLEGGNSNQPQH	TRBV5-5	TRBJ1-5
AWSEQGYGYT	TRBV30	TRBJ1-2
ASSSGLRQGYLETQY	TRBV11-2	TRBJ2-5
ASSPPDTYGYT	TRBV18	TRBJ1-2
ASINSRWGPNQPQH	TRBV28	TRBJ1-5
AISARDREGTEAF	TRBV10-3	TRBJ1-1
ASSQWGVLDGYT	TRBV5-1	TRBJ1-2
ASSYKVSGRTNSPLH	TRBV6-2/TRBV6-3	TRBJ1-6
ASSPRGERDGGYT	TRBV18	TRBJ1-2
ASSFEGIRNSPLH	TRBV5-1	TRBJ1-6
ASSVIQGAIEAF	TRBV6-5	TRBJ1-1
ASSLAFEQY	TRBV7-6	TRBJ2-7
ASSKLGIAKNIQY	TRBV21-1	TRBJ2-4
ASGLDRAGLGANYGYT	TRBV19	TRBJ1-2
ASSSGLAGPYNEQF	TRBV5-6	TRBJ2-1